This record covers a single TCR beta chain. Its specificity is not known. This sample was taken from a study of Ad26.COV2.S vaccination and SARS-CoV-2 variants. Looking at the study overall: Donor allocation was to the COV1001 Ad26.COV2.S trial arm.

The method was immunoSEQ multiplex PCR; TCRdb's version includes in-frame clones alone and lacks a portion of them. Of 300,000 to 400,000 clones in the sample, roughly 91% were seen once. Study-level points and caveats: In TCR breadth and depth analyses, total T cell responses may have been underestimated. Vaccinees and placebo recipients showed similar non-spike TCR breadth. Individuals receiving vaccine had higher spike-specific TCR breadth than placebo recipients did.

The length of the CDR3 is 17 residues. Per germline, CDR1 SGHRS and CDR2 YFSETQ. With V trimmed by 0 bases and J by 5 bases, 11 bases remained unmatched. As to treatment: about 20 received Ad26.COV2.S at low or high dose, single or two shots; about five received placebo; per-sample allocation not given. Day 63 after the first vaccine or placebo injection was the time point for sampling. The sequencing here drew on peripheral blood, taken in a trial of Ad26.COV2.S vaccine versus placebo. This sequence joins TRBV5-1 and TRBJ1-5, with TRBD1 identical over 7 bases. The clonotype was recovered from a person between 18 and 65 years old who received the Ad26.COV2.S COVID-19 vaccine or a placebo. The CDR3 spells CASSLVVGQGGDQPQHF. The CDR3 coding sequence is TGCGCCAGCAGCTTGGTGGTAGGCCAGGGGGGAGATCAGCCCCAGCATTTT. Full variable domain (missing parts from reference TRBV5-1 and TRBJ1-5): KAGVTQTPRYLIKTRGQQVTLSCSPISGHRSVSWYQQTPGQGLQFLFEYFSETQRNKGNFPGRFSGRQFSNSRSEMNVSTLELGDSALYLCASSLVVGQGGDQPQHFGDGTRLSIL.